This paragraph covers one T cell receptor (beta chain) sequence. Its specificity is not known. This sample is drawn from a study of radiotherapy plus CTLA-4 blockade in lung cancer. Study-wide results and limits: After radiotherapy and ipilimumab, tumor-derived clones expanded in peripheral blood.

Libraries were prepared by immunoSEQ multiplex PCR; TCRdb keeps only in-frame clonotypes and omits some of them. The table includes 39,000 or so clones, over 65% detected once. The CDR3 covers 14 residues. The V gene's germline CDR1 is SQVTM and CDR2 ANQGSEA. With V trimmed by 5 bases and J by 0 bases, 6 bases remained unmatched. The receptor was derived from a human donor with non-small cell lung cancer who had stable disease on radiotherapy plus ipilimumab. V usage is TRBV29-1 and J usage is TRBJ1-1; 7 positions match TRBD1. The sequencing here drew on peripheral blood, taken from a patient treated with radiotherapy plus ipilimumab. The chain's CDR3 is CSVLGQSMNTEAFF. In DNA form, the CDR3 reads TGCAGCGTTTTGGGACAGAGCATGAACACTGAAGCTTTCTTT. The full variable domain, completed using reference TRBV29-1 and TRBJ1-1, is SAVISQKPSRDICQRGTSLTIQCQVDSQVTMMFWYRQQPGQSLTLIATANQGSEATYESGFVIDKFPISRPNLTFSTLTVSNMSPEDSSIYLCSVLGQSMNTEAFFGQGTRLTVV.